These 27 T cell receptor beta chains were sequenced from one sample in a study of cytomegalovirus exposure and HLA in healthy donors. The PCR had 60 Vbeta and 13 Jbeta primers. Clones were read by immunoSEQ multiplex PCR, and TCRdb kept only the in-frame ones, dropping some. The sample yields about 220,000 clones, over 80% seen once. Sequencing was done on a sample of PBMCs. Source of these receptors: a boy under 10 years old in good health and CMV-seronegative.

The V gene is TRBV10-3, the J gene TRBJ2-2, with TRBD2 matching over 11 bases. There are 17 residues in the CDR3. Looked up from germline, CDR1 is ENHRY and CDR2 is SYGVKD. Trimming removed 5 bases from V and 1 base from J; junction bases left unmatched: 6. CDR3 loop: CAISSTGTSGNTGELFF. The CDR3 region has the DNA TGTGCCATCAGTTCCACCGGGACTAGCGGGAACACCGGGGAGCTGTTTTTT.

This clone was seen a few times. CDR3 amino acids: CASSGPPGDWEKLFF. CDR3 sequence (DNA): TGTGCCAGCAGCGGCCCCCCAGGGGATTGGGAAAAACTGTTTTTT. The chain couples TRBV5-6 to TRBJ1-4; possibly TRBD1 for D (6 bases). Trimming left V 4 bases short and J 8 bases short, with 18 bases between. There are 15 residues in the CDR3. The V gene's germline CDR1 is SGHDT and CDR2 YYEEEE.

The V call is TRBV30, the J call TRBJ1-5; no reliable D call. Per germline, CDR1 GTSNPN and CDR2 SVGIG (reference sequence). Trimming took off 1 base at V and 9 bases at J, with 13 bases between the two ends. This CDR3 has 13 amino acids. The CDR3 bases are TGTGCCTGGAGTGGTCCGGGAATCGGGCCCCAGCATTTT. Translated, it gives CAWSGPGIGPQHF.

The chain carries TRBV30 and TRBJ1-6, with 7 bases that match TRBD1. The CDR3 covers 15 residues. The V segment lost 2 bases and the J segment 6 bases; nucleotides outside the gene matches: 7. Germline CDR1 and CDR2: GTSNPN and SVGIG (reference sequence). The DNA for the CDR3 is TGTGCCTGGAGTCTTACCGGGACAGCTAATTCACCCCTCCACTTT. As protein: CAWSLTGTANSPLHF.

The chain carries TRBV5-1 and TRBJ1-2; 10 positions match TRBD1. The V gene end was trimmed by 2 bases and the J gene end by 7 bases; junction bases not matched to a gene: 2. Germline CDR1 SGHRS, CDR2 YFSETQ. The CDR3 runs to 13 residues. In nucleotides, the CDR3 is TGCGCCAGCAGCTTAGGACAGGGGGGTGGCTACACCTTC. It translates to CASSLGQGGGYTF.

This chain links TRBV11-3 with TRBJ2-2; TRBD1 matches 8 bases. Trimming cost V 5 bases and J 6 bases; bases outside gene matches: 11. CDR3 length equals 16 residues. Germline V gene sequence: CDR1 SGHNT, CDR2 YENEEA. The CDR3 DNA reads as TGTGCCAGCAGCCTAGCAGGGGGCACTCGGGCCGGGGAGCTGTTTTTT. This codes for CASSLAGGTRAGELFF.

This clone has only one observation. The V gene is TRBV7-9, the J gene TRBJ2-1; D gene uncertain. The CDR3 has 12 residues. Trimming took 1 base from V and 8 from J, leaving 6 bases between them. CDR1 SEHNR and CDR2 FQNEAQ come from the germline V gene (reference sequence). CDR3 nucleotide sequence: TGTGCCAGCAGCTTAGTTCTCGATGAGCAGTTCTTC. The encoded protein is CASSLVLDEQFF.

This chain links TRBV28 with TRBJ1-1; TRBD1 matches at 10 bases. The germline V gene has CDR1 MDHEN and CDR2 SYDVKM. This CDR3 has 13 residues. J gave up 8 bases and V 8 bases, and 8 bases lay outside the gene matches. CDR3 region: CASRGQGTVEAFF. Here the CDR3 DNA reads TGTGCCAGCCGGGGACAGGGGACCGTAGAAGCTTTCTTT.

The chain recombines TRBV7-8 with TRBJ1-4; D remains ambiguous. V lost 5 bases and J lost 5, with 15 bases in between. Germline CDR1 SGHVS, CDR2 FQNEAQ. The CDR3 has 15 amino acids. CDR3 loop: CASSQRSTTNEKLFF. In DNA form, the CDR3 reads TGTGCCAGCAGCCAAAGGTCAACTACGAATGAAAAACTGTTTTTT.

The chain's CDR3 is CSVKDPLAGIYEQYF. CDR3 in DNA: TGCAGCGTTAAGGATCCGCTAGCGGGGATCTACGAGCAGTACTTC. The V and J genes are TRBV29-1 and TRBJ2-5, with 9 bases aligning to TRBD2. Matching the DNA end better, TRBJ2-7 makes the J call doubtful. CDR3 length: 15 amino acids. CDR1 and CDR2 from the germline V gene are SQVTM and ANQGSEA.

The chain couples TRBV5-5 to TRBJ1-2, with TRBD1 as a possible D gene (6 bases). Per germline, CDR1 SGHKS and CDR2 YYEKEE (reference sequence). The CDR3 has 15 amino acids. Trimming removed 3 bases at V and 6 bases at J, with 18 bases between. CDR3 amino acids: CASSSGGRLMDGYTF. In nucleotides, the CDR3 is TGTGCCAGCAGCTCGGGGGGCAGATTAATGGATGGCTACACCTTC. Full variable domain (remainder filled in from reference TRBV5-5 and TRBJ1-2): DAGVTQSPTHLIKTRGQQVTLRCSPISGHKSVSWYQQVLGQGPQFIFQYYEKEERGRGNFPDRFSARQFPNYSSELNVNALLLGDSALYLCASSSGGRLMDGYTFGSGTRLTVV.

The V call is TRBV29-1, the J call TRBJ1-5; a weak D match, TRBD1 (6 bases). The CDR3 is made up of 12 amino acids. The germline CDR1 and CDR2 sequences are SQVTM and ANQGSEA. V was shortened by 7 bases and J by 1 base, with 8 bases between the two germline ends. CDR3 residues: CSAGQSNQPQHF. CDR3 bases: TGCAGCGCTGGACAGAGCAATCAGCCCCAGCATTTT.

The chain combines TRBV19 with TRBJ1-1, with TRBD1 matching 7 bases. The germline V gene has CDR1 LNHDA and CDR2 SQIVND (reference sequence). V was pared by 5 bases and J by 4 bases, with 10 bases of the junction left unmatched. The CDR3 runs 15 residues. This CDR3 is CASSHGDRGTTEAFF. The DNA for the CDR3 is TGTGCCAGTAGTCACGGGGACAGAGGGACCACTGAAGCTTTCTTT.

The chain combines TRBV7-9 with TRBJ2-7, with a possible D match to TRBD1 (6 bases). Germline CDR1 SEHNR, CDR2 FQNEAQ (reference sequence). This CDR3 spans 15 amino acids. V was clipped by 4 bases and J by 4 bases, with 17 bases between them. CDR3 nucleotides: TGTGCCAGCAGCTCCCTTGGAGGACAGTCATACGAGCAGTACTTC. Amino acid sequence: CASSSLGGQSYEQYF.

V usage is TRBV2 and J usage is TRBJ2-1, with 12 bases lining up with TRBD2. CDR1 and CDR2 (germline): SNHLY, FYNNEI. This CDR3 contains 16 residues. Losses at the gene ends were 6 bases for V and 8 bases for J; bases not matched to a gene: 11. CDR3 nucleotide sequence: TGTGCCAGCAGGGAGGAGGAGACTAGCGGGAGACATGAGCAGTTCTTC. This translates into CASREEETSGRHEQFF.

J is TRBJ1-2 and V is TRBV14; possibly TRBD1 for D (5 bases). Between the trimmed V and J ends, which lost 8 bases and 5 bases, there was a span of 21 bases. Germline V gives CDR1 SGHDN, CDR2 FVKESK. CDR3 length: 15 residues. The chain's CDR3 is CASSYSTVDHYGYTF. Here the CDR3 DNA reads TGTGCCAGCTCCTATTCGACAGTGGATCATTATGGCTACACCTTC.

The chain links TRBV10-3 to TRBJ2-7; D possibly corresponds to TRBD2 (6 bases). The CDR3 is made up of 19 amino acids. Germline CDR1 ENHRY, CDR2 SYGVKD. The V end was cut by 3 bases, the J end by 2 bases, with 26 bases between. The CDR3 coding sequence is TGTGCCATCAGTGAAGGGCCCGCGGGACTGGGCGGACTTACCTACGAGCAGTACTTC. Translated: CAISEGPAGLGGLTYEQYF.

CDR3: CASSPGTNVGYEQYF. CDR3 DNA: TGTGCCAGCAGCCCCGGGACTAACGTTGGGTACGAGCAGTACTTC. The V call is TRBV13, the J call TRBJ2-7, with 7 bases that match TRBD2. The CDR3 consists of 15 residues. The V segment lost 5 bases and the J segment 4 bases; nucleotides outside the gene matches: 11. The germline gives CDR1 PRHDT, CDR2 FYEKMQ (reference sequence).

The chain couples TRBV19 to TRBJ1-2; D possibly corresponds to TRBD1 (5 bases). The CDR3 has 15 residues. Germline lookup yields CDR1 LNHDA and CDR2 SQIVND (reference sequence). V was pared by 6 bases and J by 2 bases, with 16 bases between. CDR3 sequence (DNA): TGTGCCAGTAGGACCCACTCGGGGGAGAACTATGGCTACACCTTC. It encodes CASRTHSGENYGYTF. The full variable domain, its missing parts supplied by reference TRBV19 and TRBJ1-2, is DGGITQSPKYLFRKEGQNVTLSCEQNLNHDAMYWYRQDPGQGLRLIYYSQIVNDFQKGDIAEGYSVSREKKESFPLTVTSAQKNPTAFYLCASRTHSGENYGYTFGSGTRLTVV.

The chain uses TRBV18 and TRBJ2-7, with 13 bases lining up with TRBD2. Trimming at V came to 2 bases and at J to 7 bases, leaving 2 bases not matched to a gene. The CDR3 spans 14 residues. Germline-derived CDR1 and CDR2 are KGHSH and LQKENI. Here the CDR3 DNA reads TGTGCCAGCTCACCAGGACTAGCGGGAGCTGAGCAGTACTTC. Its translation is CASSPGLAGAEQYF. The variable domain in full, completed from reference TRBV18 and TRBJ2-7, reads NAGVMQNPRHLVRRRGQEARLRCSPMKGHSHVYWYRQLPEEGLKFMVYLQKENIIDESGMPKERFSAEFPKEGPSILRIQQVVRGDSAAYFCASSPGLAGAEQYFGPGTRLTVT.

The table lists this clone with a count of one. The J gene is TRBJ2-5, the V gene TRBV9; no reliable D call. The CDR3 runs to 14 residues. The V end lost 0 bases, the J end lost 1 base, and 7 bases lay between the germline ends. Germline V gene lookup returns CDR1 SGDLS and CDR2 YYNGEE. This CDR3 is CASSVAAVQETQYF. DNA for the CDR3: TGTGCCAGCAGCGTAGCGGCGGTCCAAGAGACCCAGTACTTC.

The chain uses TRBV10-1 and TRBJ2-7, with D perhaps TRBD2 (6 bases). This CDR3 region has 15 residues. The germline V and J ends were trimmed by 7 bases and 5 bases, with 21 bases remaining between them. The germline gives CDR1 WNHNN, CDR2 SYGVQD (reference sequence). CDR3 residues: CASTNLIAEQDEQYF. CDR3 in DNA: TGCGCCAGCACCAACCTAATAGCGGAGCAGGACGAGCAGTACTTC.

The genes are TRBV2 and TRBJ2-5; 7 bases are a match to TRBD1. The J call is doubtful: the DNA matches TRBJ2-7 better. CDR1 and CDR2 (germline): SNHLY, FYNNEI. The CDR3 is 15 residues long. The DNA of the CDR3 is TGTGCCAGCATACTTCCCGGGACAGCTTCCTACGAGCAGTACTTC. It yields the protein CASILPGTASYEQYF.

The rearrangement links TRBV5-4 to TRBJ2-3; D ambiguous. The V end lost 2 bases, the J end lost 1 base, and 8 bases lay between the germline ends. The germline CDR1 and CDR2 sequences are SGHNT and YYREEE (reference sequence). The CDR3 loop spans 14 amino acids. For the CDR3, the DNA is TGTGCCAGCAGCTTTGGCGGTCGCACAGATACGCAGTATTTT. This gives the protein CASSFGGRTDTQYF.

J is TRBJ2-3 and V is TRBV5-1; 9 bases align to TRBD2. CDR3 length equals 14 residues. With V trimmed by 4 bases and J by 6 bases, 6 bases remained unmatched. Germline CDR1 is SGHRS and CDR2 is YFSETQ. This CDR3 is CASSLAGNADTQYF. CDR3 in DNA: TGCGCCAGCAGCCTAGCGGGGAACGCGGATACGCAGTATTTT.

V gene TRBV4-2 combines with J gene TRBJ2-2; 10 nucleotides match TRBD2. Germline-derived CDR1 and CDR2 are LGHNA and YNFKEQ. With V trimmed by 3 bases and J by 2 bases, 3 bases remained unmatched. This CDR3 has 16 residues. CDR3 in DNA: TGTGCCAGCAGCCAGCCTAGCGGGAGTAACACCGGGGAGCTGTTTTTT. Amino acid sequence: CASSQPSGSNTGELFF.

CDR3 region: CASRDQGREAFF. The DNA of the CDR3 is TGTGCCAGCAGGGATCAGGGCAGGGAAGCTTTCTTT. The chain couples TRBV6-1 to TRBJ1-1; a possible D gene is TRBD1 (5 bases). CDR1 is MNHNS, CDR2 SASEGT, per germline. V shed 6 bases and J shed 8 bases, with 13 bases lying between them. The CDR3 totals 12 residues.